Below, 16 T cell receptor beta chains from the same sample are listed, as sequenced in a study of vaccination effects on CD4 cells after COVID-19. Upon completion of about ten days in culture, CD4+ T cells were isolated. No antigens are known for them. Sequencing used immunoSEQ multiplex PCR; TCRdb keeps in-frame clones, though not all of them. The repertoire has tens of thousands of clones, less than 75% of them found once; the top ten carry 9% to 10%. Specimen: CD4+ T cells from PBMCs cultured without peptide, collected before COVID-19 vaccination. These receptors were taken from a human donor who received a COVID-19 vaccine.

The chain has TRBV18 and TRBJ2-1, with 9 positions matching TRBD2. The CDR3 runs 14 residues. Germline lookup yields CDR1 KGHSH and CDR2 LQKENI. J was trimmed by 6 bases and V by 3 bases; bases with no gene match: 3. The CDR3 DNA sequence: TGTGCCAGCTCACCGACTAGCGGACGCAATGAGCAGTTCTTC. Its translation: CASSPTSGRNEQFF.

This clone was seen a handful of times. The rearrangement joins TRBV10-3 to TRBJ2-5; D may be TRBD2 (7 bases). Trimming shortened V by 4 bases and J by 1 base, and 16 bases separated the two germline ends. Germline V gene lookup returns CDR1 ENHRY and CDR2 SYGVKD. CDR3 length: 16 amino acids. In DNA form, the CDR3 reads TGTGCCATCAGTGGGCTACAGGGCGGGGGCCAAGAGACCCAGTACTTC. Encoded protein: CAISGLQGGGQETQYF.

This clone was observed a handful of times. V is TRBV3-1 (or the pseudogene TRBV3-2) and J is TRBJ1-5, with no clear D. This CDR3 region has 15 residues. Trimming stripped 0 bases from V and 4 bases from J, with 10 bases between. Germline V gives CDR1 LGHDT, CDR2 YNNKEL (reference sequence). The CDR3 region is CASSQDPGYNQPQHF. In DNA form, the CDR3 reads TGTGCCAGCAGCCAAGACCCGGGGTATAATCAGCCCCAGCATTTT.

The V and J genes are TRBV4-1 and TRBJ2-7, with 8 bases aligning to TRBD2. This CDR3 is 18 amino acids long. Losses at the gene ends were 3 bases for V and 2 bases for J; bases not matched to a gene: 15. Germline lookup yields CDR1 MGHRA and CDR2 YSYEKL. CDR3 loop: CASSQITSGGTRTYEQYF. Written as DNA, the CDR3 is TGCGCCAGCAGCCAGATAACATCGGGGGGGACTAGAACCTACGAGCAGTACTTC.

The gene calls are TRBV29-1 and TRBJ1-1; no clear D. V lost 4 bases to trimming and J lost 1 base, with 10 bases between them. CDR1 SQVTM and CDR2 ANQGSEA come from the germline V gene. The CDR3 is 13 residues long. CDR3 in DNA: TGCAGCGTTGTCGATTACAGGAACACTGAAGCTTTCTTT. Translation gives CSVVDYRNTEAFF.

The rearrangement uses TRBV10-3 and TRBJ2-7, with a weak D call TRBD2 (6 bases). Germline loops: CDR1 ENHRY, CDR2 SYGVKD. The CDR3 is made up of 15 amino acids. Trimming took 6 bases from V and 3 from J, leaving 18 bases between them. The CDR3 bases are TGTGCCATCAGCCCCTGGGCTAGCGAGAACTACGAGCAGTACTTC. Its translation: CAISPWASENYEQYF.

The V call is TRBV9, the J call TRBJ1-2; D is unresolved. V was pared by 0 bases and J by 7 bases, with 16 bases between. The CDR3 is 15 residues long. Germline V gene sequence: CDR1 SGDLS, CDR2 YYNGEE. This chain's CDR3 is CASSVGVWERPGYTF. In nucleotides, the CDR3 is TGTGCCAGCAGCGTAGGGGTGTGGGAAAGGCCTGGCTACACCTTC.

This clone came up a few times. The V and J genes are TRBV7-9 and TRBJ1-1; 7 bases map to TRBD1. Trimming removed 4 bases from V and 2 bases from J; junction bases left unmatched: 7. The CDR3 length is 15 residues. Germline V gene sequence: CDR1 SEHNR, CDR2 FQNEAQ (reference sequence). CDR3 coding DNA: TGTGCCAGCAGCTATCTAGGGACAGCCAACACTGAAGCTTTCTTT. It specifies CASSYLGTANTEAFF.

V gene TRBV12-1 combines with J gene TRBJ2-2. TRBV12-1 is assigned pseudogene status. The CDR3 extends over 15 amino acids. The CDR3 DNA is TGTGCCAGCAGCCCCGACGGATCGAACACCGGGGAGCTGTTTTTT. This encodes CASSPDGSNTGELFF.

This rearrangement joins TRBV19 to TRBJ2-2, with TRBD1 identical over 10 bases. The germline CDR1 and CDR2 sequences are LNHDA and SQIVND (reference sequence). The length of the CDR3 is 14 residues. The J segment lost 7 bases and the V segment lost 11 bases, leaving 10 bases of the junction unmatched. The CDR3 DNA is TGTGCCGCCTATACCGGGACAGGGGTCGGGGAGCTGTTTTTT. Its translation: CAAYTGTGVGELFF.

The rearrangement joins TRBV6-5 to TRBJ1-4; weak D call: TRBD1 (5 bases). CDR3 length equals 14 residues. Trimming cost V 7 bases and J 4 bases, with 13 bases left between them. CDR1 MNHEY and CDR2 SVGAGI come from the germline V gene. CDR3 loop: CASKTGGFNEKLFF. The DNA for the CDR3 is TGTGCCAGCAAGACCGGGGGATTTAATGAAAAACTGTTTTTT.

The V and J genes are TRBV14 and TRBJ1-5, with 8 bases lining up with TRBD1. Trimming removed 5 bases from V and 3 bases from J; junction bases left unmatched: 12. This CDR3 contains 17 residues. Germline V gene data show CDR1 as SGHDN and CDR2 as FVKESK. The CDR3 is CASSRSTGGPHNQPQHF. The CDR3 region has the DNA TGTGCCAGCAGCAGGAGTACAGGGGGTCCTCACAATCAGCCCCAGCATTTT.

The chain links TRBV7-9 to TRBJ1-1, with TRBD1 as a possible D gene (5 bases). The germline V gene encodes CDR1 SEHNR and CDR2 FQNEAQ (reference sequence). This CDR3 has 14 amino acids. V was trimmed by 4 bases and J by 4 bases, leaving 13 bases between them. CDR3 in DNA: TGTGCCAGCAGCTGGCAGGGAAGGGGCACTGAAGCTTTCTTT. Translating gives CASSWQGRGTEAFF.

V is TRBV3-1 (or the pseudogene TRBV3-2) and J is TRBJ1-2; tentative D call: TRBD1 (5 bases). Trimming took 0 bases from V and 8 from J, leaving 13 bases between them. CDR1 is LGHDT, CDR2 YNNKEL, per germline (reference sequence). The CDR3 runs 14 residues. CDR3 sequence reads: CASSQDIKGPGYTF. The DNA of the CDR3 is TGTGCCAGCAGCCAAGATATAAAGGGGCCCGGCTACACCTTC.

J is TRBJ2-7 and V is TRBV6-5, with D perhaps matching TRBD1 or TRBD2 (5 bases each). V lost 2 bases and J lost 3, with 14 bases in between. The germline V gene has CDR1 MNHEY and CDR2 SVGAGI. The CDR3 is 15 residues long. The CDR3 sequence is CASSYKRQRLYEQYF. DNA for the CDR3: TGTGCCAGCAGTTACAAGCGACAGCGGCTCTACGAGCAGTACTTC.

This chain joins TRBV4-1 and TRBJ2-1; D not certain. The V gene's germline CDR1 is MGHRA and CDR2 YSYEKL. V shed 1 base and J shed 0 bases, with 10 bases lying between them. There are 16 residues in the CDR3. Here the CDR3 DNA reads TGCGCCAGCAGCCAAGGGAGCCAGAGCTCCTACAATGAGCAGTTCTTC. Protein: CASSQGSQSSYNEQFF.